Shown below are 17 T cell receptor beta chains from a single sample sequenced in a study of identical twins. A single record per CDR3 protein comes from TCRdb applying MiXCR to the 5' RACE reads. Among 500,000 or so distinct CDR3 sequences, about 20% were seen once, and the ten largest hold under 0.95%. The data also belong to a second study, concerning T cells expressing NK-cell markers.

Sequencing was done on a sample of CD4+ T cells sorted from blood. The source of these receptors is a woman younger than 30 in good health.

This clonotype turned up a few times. The CDR3 spells CASSQLVGKAGYTF. CDR3 coding DNA: TGCGCCAGCAGCCAGCTTGTTGGTAAGGCTGGCTACACCTTC. The chain recombines TRBV4-3 with TRBJ1-2; D gene ambiguous. V lost 3 bases and J 7 bases, leaving 15 bases between the germline ends. Germline V gene data show CDR1 as LGHNA and CDR2 as YSLEER. The CDR3 has 14 residues.

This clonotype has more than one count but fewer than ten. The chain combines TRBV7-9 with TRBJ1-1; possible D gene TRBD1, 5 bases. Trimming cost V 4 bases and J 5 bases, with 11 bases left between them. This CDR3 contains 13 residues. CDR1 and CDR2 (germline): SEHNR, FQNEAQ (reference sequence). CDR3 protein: CASSSSGGTEAFF. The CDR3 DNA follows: TGTGCCAGCAGCTCTTCTGGGGGGACTGAAGCTTTCTTT.

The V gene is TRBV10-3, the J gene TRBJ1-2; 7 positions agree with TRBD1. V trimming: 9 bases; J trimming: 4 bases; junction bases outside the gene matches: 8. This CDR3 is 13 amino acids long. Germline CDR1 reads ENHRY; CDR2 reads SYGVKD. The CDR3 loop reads CAINNGQVYGYTF. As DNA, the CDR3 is TGTGCCATTAATAATGGACAGGTCTATGGCTACACCTTC.

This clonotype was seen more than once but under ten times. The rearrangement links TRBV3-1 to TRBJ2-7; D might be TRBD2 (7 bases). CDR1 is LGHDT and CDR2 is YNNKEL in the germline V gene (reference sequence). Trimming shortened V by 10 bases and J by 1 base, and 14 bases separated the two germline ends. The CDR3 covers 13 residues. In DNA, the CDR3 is TGTGCCACAGGGGACGGGGGGTCCTACGAGCAGTACTTC. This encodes CATGDGGSYEQYF.

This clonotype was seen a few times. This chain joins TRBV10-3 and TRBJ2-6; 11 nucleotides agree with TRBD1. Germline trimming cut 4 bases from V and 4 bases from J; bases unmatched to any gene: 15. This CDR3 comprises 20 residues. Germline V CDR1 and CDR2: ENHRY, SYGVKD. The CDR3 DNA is TGTGCCATCAGTGCGTTCCGGGACAGGGGGGTTAAATTCGGGGCCAACGTCCTGACTTTC. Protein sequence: CAISAFRDRGVKFGANVLTF.

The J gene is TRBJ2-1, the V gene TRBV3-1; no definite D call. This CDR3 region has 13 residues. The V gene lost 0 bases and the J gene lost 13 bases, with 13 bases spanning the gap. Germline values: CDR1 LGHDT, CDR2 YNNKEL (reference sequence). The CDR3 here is CASSQDTWTTQFF. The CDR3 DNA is TGTGCCAGCAGCCAAGATACGTGGACGACACAGTTCTTC.

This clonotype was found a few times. DNA for the CDR3: TGTGCCAGCAGTGACTCTAGCGGCTCCTACAATGAGCAGTTCTTC. Amino acid sequence: CASSDSSGSYNEQFF. The V and J genes are TRBV6-4 and TRBJ2-1; a weak D match, TRBD2 (6 bases). The germline V gene has CDR1 MRHNA and CDR2 SNTAGT. V lost 0 bases and J 0 bases, leaving 6 bases between the germline ends. This CDR3 is 15 amino acids long.

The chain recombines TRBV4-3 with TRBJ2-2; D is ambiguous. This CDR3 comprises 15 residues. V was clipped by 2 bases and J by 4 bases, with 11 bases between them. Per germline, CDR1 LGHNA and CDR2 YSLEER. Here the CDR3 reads CASSQRVQFTGELFF. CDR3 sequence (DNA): TGCGCCAGCAGCCAACGGGTCCAGTTCACCGGGGAGCTGTTTTTT.

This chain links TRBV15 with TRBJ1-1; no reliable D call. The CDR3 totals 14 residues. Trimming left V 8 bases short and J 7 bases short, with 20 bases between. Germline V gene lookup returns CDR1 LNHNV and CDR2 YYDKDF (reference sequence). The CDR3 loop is CATSFRDLPNEAFF. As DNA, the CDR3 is TGTGCCACCTCTTTCCGGGATCTTCCGAATGAAGCTTTCTTT. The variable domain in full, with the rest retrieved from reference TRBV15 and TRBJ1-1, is DAMVIQNPRYQVTQFGKPVTLSCSQTLNHNVMYWYQQKSSQAPKLLFHYYDKDFNNEADTPDNFQSRRPNTSFCFLDIRSPGLGDTAMYLCATSFRDLPNEAFFGQGTRLTVV.

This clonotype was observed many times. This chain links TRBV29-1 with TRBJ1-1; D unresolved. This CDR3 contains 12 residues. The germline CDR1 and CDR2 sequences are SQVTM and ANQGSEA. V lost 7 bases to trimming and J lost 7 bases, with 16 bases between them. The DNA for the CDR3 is TGCAGCGCCAAGGGCGGAGTAGGTGAAGCTTTCTTT. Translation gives CSAKGGVGEAFF.

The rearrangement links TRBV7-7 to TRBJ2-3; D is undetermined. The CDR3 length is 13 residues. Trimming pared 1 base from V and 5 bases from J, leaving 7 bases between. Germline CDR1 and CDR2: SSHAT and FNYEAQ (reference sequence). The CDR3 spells CASSLGLGDTQYF. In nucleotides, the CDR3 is TGTGCCAGCAGCTTAGGTTTGGGAGATACGCAGTATTTT.

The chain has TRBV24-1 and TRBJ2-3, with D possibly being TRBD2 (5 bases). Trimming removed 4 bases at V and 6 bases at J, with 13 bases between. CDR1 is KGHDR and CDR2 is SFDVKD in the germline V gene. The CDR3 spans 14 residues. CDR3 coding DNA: TGTGCCACCAGTGAACCTTCCCGAGGGGATACGCAGTATTTT. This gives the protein CATSEPSRGDTQYF.

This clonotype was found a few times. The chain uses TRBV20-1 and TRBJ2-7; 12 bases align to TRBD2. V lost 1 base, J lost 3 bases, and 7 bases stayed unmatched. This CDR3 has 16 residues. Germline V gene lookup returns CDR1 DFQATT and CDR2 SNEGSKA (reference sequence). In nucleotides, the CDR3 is TGCAGTGCTAGAGGCGGACTAGCGGGGCACTACTACGAGCAGTACTTC. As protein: CSARGGLAGHYYEQYF.

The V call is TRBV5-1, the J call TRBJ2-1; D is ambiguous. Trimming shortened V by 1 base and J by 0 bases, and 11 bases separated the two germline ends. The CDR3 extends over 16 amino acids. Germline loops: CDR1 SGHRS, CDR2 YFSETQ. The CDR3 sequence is CASSLNPRGSYNEQFF. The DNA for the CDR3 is TGCGCCAGCAGCTTGAACCCACGAGGCTCCTACAATGAGCAGTTCTTC.

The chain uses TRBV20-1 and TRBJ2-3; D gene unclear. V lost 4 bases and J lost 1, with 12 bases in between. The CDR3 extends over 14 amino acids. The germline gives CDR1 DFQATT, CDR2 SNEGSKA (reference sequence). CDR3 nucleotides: TGCAGTGCTATTCCCGCCGACCGCACAGATACGCAGTATTTT. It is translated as CSAIPADRTDTQYF.

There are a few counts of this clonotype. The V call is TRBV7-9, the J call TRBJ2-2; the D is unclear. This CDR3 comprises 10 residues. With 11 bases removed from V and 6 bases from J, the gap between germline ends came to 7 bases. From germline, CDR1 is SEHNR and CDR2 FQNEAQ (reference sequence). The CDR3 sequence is CAVSSGELFF. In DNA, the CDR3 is TGTGCCGTGAGTTCCGGGGAGCTGTTTTTT.

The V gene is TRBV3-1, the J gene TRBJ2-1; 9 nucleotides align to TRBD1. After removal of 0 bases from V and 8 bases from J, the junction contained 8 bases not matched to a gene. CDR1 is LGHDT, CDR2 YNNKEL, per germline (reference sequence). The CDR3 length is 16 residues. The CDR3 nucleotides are TGTGCCAGCAGCCAAGAAGTGGGACAGGGACGTCATGAGCAGTTCTTC. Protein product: CASSQEVGQGRHEQFF.